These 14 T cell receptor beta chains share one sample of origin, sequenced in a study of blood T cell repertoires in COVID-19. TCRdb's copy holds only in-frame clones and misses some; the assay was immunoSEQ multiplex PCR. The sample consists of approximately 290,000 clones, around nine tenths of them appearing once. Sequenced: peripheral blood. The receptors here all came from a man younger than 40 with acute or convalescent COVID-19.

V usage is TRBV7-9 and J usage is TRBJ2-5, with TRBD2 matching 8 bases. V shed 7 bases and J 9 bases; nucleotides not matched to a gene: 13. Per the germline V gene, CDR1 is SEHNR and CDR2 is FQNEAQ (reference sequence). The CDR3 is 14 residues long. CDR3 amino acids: CASIKSGGGAAQYF. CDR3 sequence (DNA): TGTGCCAGCATTAAAAGCGGGGGCGGAGCGGCCCAGTACTTC.

The CDR3 reads CASRTGTEAFF. DNA of the CDR3: TGTGCCAGCAGGACAGGGACGGAAGCTTTCTTT. J is TRBJ1-1 and V is TRBV6-5, with TRBD1 identical over 7 bases. V shed 6 bases and J 8 bases; nucleotides not matched to a gene: 3. CDR1 MNHEY and CDR2 SVGAGI come from the germline V gene. CDR3 length equals 11 residues.

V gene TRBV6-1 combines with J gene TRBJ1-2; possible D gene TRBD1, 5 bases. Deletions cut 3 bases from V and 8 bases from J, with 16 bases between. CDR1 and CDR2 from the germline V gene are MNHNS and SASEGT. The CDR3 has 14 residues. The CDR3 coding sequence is TGTGCCAGCAGTGATCGGGGGAGGAACGGGGGCTACACCTTC. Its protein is CASSDRGRNGGYTF.

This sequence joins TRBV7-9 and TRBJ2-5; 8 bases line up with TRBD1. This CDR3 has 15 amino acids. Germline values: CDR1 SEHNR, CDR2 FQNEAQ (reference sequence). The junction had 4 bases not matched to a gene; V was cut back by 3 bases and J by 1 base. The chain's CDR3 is CASSFPTGAQETQYF. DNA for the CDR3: TGTGCCAGCAGCTTTCCGACAGGGGCCCAAGAGACCCAGTACTTC.

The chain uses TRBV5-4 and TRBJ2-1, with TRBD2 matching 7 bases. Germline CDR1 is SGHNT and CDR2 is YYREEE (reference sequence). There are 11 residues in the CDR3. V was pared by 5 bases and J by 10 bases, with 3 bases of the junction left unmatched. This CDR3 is CASSLGGEQFF. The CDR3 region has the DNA TGTGCCAGCAGTCTGGGGGGGGAGCAGTTCTTC.

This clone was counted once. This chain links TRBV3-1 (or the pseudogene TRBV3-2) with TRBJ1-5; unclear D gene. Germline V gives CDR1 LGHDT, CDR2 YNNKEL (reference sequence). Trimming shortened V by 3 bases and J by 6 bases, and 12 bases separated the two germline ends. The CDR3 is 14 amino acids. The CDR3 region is CASSHGRWAQPQHF. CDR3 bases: TGTGCCAGCAGCCACGGCCGTTGGGCTCAGCCCCAGCATTTT.

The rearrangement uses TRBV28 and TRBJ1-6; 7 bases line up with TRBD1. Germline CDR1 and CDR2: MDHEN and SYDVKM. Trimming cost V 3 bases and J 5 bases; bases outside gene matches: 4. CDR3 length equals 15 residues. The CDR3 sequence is CASSFVDRNNSPLHF. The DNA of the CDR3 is TGTGCCAGCAGTTTTGTGGACAGGAATAATTCACCCCTCCACTTT.

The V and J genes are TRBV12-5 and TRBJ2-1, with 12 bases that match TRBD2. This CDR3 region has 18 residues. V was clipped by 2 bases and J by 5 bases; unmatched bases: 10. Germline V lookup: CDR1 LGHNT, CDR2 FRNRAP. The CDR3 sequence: CASGLPLSSGGDNNEQFF. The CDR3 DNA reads TGTGCTAGTGGTTTGCCCCTCTCTAGCGGGGGGGACAACAATGAGCAGTTCTTC.

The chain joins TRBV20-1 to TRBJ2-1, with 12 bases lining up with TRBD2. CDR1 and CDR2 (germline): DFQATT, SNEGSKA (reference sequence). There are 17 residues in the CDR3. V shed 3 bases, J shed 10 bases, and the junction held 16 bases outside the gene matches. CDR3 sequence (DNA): TGCAGTGCTAGTCCACCCCAAAGACTAGCGGGAGCAGGAGAGCAGTTCTTC. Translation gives CSASPPQRLAGAGEQFF.

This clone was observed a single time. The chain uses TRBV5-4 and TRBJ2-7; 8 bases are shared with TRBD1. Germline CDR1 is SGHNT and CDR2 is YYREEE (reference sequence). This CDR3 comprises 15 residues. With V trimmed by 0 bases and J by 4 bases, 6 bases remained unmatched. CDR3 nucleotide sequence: TGTGCCAGCAGCTTGGGGACAGGGACGCAATACGAGCAGTACTTC. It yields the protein CASSLGTGTQYEQYF. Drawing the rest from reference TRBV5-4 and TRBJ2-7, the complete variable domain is ETGVTQSPTHLIKTRGQQVTLRCSSQSGHNTVSWYQQALGQGPQFIFQYYREEENGRGNFPPRFSGLQFPNYSSELNVNALELDDSALYLCASSLGTGTQYEQYFGPGTRLTVT.

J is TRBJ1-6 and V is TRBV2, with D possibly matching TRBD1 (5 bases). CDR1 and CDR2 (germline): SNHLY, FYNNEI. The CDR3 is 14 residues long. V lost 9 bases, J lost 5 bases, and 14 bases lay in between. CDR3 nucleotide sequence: TGTGCCAGTAACCAGGGTGTAAATAATTCACCCCTCCACTTT. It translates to CASNQGVNNSPLHF.

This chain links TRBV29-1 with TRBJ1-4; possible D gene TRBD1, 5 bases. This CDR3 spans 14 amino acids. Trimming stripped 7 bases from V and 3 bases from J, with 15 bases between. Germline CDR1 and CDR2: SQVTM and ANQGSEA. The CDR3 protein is CSARMARANEKLFF. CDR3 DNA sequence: TGCAGCGCCCGGATGGCCAGGGCTAATGAAAAACTGTTTTTT.

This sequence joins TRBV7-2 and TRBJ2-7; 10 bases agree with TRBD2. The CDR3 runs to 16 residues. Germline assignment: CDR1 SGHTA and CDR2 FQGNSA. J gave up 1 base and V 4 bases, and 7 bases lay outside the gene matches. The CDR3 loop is CASSSLAGGTSYEQYF. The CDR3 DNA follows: TGTGCCAGCAGCTCCTTAGCGGGAGGAACTTCCTACGAGCAGTACTTC. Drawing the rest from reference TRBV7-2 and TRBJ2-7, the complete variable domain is GAGVSQSPSNKVTEKGKDVELRCDPISGHTALYWYRQSLGQGLEFLIYFQGNSAPDKSGLPSDRFSAERTGGSVSTLTIQRTQQEDSAVYLCASSSLAGGTSYEQYFGPGTRLTVT.

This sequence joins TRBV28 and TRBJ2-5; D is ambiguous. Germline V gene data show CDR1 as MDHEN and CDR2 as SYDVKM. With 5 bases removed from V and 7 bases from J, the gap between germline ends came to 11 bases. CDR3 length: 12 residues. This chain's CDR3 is CASSPPQATQYF. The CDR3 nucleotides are TGTGCCAGCAGTCCCCCCCAGGCGACCCAGTACTTC.